This T cell receptor beta chain was sequenced for a study of T-cell memory formation after mild COVID-19. This clonotype came up a few times. TCRdb re-derived calls from the 5' RACE reads in MiXCR, one entry per CDR3 protein. The table lists about 180,000 distinct CDR3 sequences, 16% of them singletons. CDR1 and CDR2 from the germline V gene are DFQATT and SNEGSKA (reference sequence). The V and J ends lost 6 bases and 1 base respectively, with 10 bases between them. The CDR3 is made up of 13 amino acids. Material for sequencing was PBMCs or a T cell subset sorted from them (not recorded which). This sequence originates from an adult woman who had mild COVID-19 (a few samples of this study predate the infection). Cell type and time point are not known. The rearrangement uses TRBV20-1 and TRBJ1-5; D gene uncertain. The CDR3 DNA reads TGCAGTGCCAAGATGGGAAGCAATCAGCCCCAGCATTTT. As protein: CSAKMGSNQPQHF.